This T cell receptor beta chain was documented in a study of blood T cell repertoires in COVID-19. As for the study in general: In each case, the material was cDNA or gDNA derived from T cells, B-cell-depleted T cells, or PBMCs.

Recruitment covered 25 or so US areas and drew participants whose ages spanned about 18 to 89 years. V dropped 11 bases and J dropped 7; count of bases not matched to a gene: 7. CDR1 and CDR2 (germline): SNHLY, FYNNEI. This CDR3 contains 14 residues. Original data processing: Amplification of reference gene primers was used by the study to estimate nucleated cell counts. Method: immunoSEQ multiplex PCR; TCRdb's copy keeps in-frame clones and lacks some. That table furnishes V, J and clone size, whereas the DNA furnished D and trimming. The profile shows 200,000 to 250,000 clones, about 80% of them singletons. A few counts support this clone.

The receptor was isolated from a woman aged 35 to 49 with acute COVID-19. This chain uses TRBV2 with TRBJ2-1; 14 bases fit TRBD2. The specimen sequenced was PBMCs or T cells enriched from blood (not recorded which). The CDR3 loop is CAGRGLAGVNEQFF. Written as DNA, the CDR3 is TGTGCCGGGCGGGGACTAGCGGGAGTTAATGAGCAGTTCTTC.